This T cell receptor beta chain is drawn from a study of blood T cell repertoires in COVID-19. The protocol was immunoSEQ multiplex PCR, while the TCRdb copy is restricted to in-frame clones and leaves out a portion. Among about 170,000 clones listed, about 80% were seen once. Deletions cut 3 bases from V and 4 bases from J, with 12 bases between. The CDR3 totals 15 residues. Germline-derived CDR1 and CDR2 are SNHLY and FYNNEI. The chain is built from TRBV2 and TRBJ1-4; weak D call: TRBD1 (5 bases). This sequence was found in a woman between 65 and 79 years old with acute or convalescent COVID-19. The sequenced sample was peripheral blood. In DNA form, the CDR3 reads TGTGCCAGCAGTGAGGAGGGGCACGGTAATGAAAAACTGTTTTTT. Translated: CASSEEGHGNEKLFF.